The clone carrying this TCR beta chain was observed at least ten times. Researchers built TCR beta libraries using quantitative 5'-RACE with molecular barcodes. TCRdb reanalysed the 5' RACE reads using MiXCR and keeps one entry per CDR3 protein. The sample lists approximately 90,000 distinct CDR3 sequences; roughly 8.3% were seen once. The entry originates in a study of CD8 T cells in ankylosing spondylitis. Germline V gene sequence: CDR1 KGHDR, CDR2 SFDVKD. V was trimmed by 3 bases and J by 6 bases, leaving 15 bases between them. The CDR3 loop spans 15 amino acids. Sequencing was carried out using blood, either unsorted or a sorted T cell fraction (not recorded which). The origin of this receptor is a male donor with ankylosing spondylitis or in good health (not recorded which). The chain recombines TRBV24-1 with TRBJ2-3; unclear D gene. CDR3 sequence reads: CATSDATLPTDTQYF. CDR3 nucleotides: TGTGCCACCAGTGATGCCACCCTCCCGACCGATACGCAGTATTTT.